This TCR beta chain was captured by sequencing in a study of CD8+CD57+ T cells in acquired aplastic anemia. Background on the study: Roughly 3.2 ug was the average amount of DNA from sorted CD4+ and CD8+ cells.

This clonotype has at least ten counts. Genomic DNA was employed as the template in profiling TCR beta VDJ and CDR3. In TCRdb, the reads were re-called with MiXCR into one record per CDR3 protein. The sample contains hundreds of thousands of distinct CDR3 sequences, 65% to 80% of which appear only once. The source of this sequence is a human donor in good health, serving as a control. Sequenced: sorted CD4+, CD8+, or CD8+CD57+ T cells (not recorded which) from PBMCs.

The CDR3 nucleotides read TGCAGTGCTAGTCCAGGGGGCAATCAGCCCCAGCATTTT. This encodes CSASPGGNQPQHF. The chain employs TRBV20-1 and TRBJ1-5; tentatively, D is TRBD1 (6 bases). V lost 3 bases to trimming and J lost 2 bases, with 8 bases between them. Germline assignment: CDR1 DFQATT and CDR2 SNEGSKA (reference sequence). The CDR3 contains 13 residues.